This is a list of T cell receptor beta chains from one sample in a study of T cell responses to AZD1222 COVID-19 vaccine. Assay: immunoSEQ multiplex PCR; the TCRdb copy retains only in-frame clones and omits some. Of about 120,000 clones listed, around 90% are singletons. The sample in question was peripheral blood, obtained on day 0 of AZD1222 vaccination. The receptors come from an adult in good health. CDR3s include the opening cysteine and the closing phenylalanine or tryptophan. Each record gives: V gene, J gene, CDR3 protein.

TRBV19,TRBJ1-4,CASSTLGGAKEKLFF
TRBV28,TRBJ1-5,CASSFGGLQHF
TRBV5-1,TRBJ2-1,CASINRPGQGANEQFF
TRBV20-1,TRBJ2-1,CSARVFTEQFF
TRBV4-2,TRBJ1-2,CASSTRTGFGDNYGYTF
TRBV28,TRBJ1-5,CASSLGQVWQPQHF
TRBV6-5,TRBJ2-7,CASIPSGTGVSEQYF
TRBV12-3/TRBV12-4,TRBJ1-2,CASSQDRVLGYTF
TRBV6-6,TRBJ1-1,CASSQQTGDTEAFF
TRBV4-3,TRBJ2-1,CASSQEDFNNEQFF
TRBV7-2,TRBJ2-7,CASSLAGQGASYEQYF
TRBV19,TRBJ1-2,CASTIGGVHGYTF
TRBV24-1,TRBJ2-3,CATSDGQGNSHTDTQYF
TRBV18,TRBJ1-1,CASSPTYTEAFF